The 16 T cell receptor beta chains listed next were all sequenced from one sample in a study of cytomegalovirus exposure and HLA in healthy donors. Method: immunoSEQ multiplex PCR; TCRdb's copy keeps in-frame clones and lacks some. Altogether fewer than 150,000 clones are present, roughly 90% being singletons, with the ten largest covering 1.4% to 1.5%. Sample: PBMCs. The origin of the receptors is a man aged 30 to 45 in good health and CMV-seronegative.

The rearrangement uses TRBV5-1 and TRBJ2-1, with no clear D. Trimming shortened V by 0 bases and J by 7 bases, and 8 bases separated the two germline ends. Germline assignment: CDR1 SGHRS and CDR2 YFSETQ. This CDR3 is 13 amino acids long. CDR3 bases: TGCGCCAGCAGCTTGGCCCCCGGGAATGAGCAGTTCTTC. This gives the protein CASSLAPGNEQFF. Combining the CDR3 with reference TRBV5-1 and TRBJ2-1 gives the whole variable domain KAGVTQTPRYLIKTRGQQVTLSCSPISGHRSVSWYQQTPGQGLQFLFEYFSETQRNKGNFPGRFSGRQFSNSRSEMNVSTLELGDSALYLCASSLAPGNEQFFGPGTRLTVL.

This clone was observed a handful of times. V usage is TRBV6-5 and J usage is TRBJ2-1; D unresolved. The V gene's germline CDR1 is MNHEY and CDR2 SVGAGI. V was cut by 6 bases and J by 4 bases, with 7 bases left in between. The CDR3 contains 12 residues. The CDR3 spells CASRHEYNEQFF. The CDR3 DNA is TGTGCCAGCAGGCACGAGTACAATGAGCAGTTCTTC.

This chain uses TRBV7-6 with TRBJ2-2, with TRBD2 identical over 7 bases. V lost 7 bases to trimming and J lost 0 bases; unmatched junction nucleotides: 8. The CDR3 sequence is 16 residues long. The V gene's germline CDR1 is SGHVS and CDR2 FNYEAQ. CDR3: CASKPLAGTNTGELFF. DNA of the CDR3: TGTGCCAGCAAACCCTTAGCGGGTACGAACACCGGGGAGCTGTTTTTT.

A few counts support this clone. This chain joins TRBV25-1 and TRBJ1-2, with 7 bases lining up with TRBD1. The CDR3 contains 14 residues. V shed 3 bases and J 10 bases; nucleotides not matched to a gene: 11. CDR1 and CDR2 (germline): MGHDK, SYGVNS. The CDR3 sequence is CASSDDREESVYTF. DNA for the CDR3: TGTGCCAGCAGTGACGACAGGGAAGAATCCGTCTACACCTTC.

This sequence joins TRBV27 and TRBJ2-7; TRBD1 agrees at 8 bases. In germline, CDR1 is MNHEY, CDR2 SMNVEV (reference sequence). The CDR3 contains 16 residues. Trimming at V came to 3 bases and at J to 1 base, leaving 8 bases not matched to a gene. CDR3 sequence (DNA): TGTGCCAGCAGTTTGTACCGGGACAGGAGTTCCTACGAGCAGTACTTC. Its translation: CASSLYRDRSSYEQYF.

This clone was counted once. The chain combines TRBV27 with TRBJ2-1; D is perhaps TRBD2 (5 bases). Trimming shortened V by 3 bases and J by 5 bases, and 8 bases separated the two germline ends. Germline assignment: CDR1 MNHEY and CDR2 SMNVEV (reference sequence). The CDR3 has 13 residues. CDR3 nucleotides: TGTGCCAGCAGTTTTGGGAGTCACAATGAGCAGTTCTTC. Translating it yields CASSFGSHNEQFF.

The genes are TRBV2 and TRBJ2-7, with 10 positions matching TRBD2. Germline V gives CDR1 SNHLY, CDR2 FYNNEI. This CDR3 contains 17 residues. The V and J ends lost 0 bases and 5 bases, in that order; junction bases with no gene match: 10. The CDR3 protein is CASSEARLAGAFDEQYF. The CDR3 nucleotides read TGTGCCAGCAGTGAAGCGCGGCTAGCGGGAGCTTTTGACGAGCAGTACTTC.

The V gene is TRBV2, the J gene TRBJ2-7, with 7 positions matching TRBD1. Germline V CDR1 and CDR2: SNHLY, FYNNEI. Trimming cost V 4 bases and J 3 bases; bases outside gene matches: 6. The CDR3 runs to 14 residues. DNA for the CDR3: TGTGCCAGCAGTGGATCAGCAGGGGGCTACGAGCAGTACTTC. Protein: CASSGSAGGYEQYF. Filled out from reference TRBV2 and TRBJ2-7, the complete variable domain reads EPEVTQTPSHQVTQMGQEVILRCVPISNHLYFYWYRQILGQKVEFLVSFYNNEISEKSEIFDDQFSVERPDGSNFTLKIRSTKLEDSAMYFCASSGSAGGYEQYFGPGTRLTVT.

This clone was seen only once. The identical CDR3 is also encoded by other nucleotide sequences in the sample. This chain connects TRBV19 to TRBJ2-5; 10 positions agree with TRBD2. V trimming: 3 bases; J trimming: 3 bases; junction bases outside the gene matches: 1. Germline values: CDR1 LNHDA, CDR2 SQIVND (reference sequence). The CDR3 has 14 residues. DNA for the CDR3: TGTGCCAGTAGTATTCTAGCGGGAGAAGAGACCCAGTACTTC. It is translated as CASSILAGEETQYF. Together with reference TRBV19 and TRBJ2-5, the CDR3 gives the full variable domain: DGGITQSPKYLFRKEGQNVTLSCEQNLNHDAMYWYRQDPGQGLRLIYYSQIVNDFQKGDIAEGYSVSREKKESFPLTVTSAQKNPTAFYLCASSILAGEETQYFGPGTRLLVL.

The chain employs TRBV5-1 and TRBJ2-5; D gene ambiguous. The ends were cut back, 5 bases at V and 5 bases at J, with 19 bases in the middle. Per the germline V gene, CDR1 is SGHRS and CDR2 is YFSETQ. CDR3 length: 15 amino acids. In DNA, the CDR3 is TGCGCCAGCAGTCGCGCGGCCTCGAAGTGGGAGACCCAGTACTTC. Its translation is CASSRAASKWETQYF.

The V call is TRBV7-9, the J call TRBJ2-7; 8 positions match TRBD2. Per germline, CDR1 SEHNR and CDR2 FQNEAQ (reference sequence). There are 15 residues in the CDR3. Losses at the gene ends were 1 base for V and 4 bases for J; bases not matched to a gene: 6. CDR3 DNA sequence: TGTGCCAGCAGCTTAGTTGGACTAGCCACATACGAGCAGTACTTC. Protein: CASSLVGLATYEQYF.

The CDR3 DNA reads as TGTGCCAGCTCACCGGGACTAGCGGGAGGGCCTATAAATGAGCAGTTCTTC. Translated: CASSPGLAGGPINEQFF. J is TRBJ2-1 and V is TRBV18; TRBD2 aligns across 16 bases. The CDR3 is 17 amino acids. V was pared by 3 bases and J by 7 bases, with 6 bases of the junction left unmatched. Germline values: CDR1 KGHSH, CDR2 LQKENI.

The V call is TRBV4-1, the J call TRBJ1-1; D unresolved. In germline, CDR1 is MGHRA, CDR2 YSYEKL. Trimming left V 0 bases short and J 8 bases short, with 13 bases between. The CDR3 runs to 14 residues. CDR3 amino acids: CASSQDEAFWEAFF. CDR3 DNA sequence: TGCGCCAGCAGCCAAGATGAAGCGTTTTGGGAAGCTTTCTTT.

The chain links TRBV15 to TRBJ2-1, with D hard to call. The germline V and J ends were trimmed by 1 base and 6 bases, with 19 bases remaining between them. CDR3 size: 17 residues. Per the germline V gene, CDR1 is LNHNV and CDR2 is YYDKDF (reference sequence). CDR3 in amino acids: CATSRVLYSSTGNEQFF. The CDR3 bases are TGTGCCACCAGCAGAGTTTTGTACAGTTCAACTGGCAATGAGCAGTTCTTC. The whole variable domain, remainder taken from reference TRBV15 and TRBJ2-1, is DAMVIQNPRYQVTQFGKPVTLSCSQTLNHNVMYWYQQKSSQAPKLLFHYYDKDFNNEADTPDNFQSRRPNTSFCFLDIRSPGLGDTAMYLCATSRVLYSSTGNEQFFGPGTRLTVL.

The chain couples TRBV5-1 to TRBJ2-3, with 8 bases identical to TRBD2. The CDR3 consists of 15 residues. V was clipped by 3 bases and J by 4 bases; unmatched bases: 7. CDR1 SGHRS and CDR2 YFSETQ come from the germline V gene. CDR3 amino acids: CASSSSGSGADTQYF. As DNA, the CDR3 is TGCGCCAGCAGCTCAAGCGGGAGTGGGGCAGATACGCAGTATTTT.

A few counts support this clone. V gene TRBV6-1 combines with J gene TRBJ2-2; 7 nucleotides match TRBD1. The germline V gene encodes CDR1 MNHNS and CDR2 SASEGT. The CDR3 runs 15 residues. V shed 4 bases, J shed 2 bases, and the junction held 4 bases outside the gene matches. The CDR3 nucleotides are TGTGCCAGCAGTGTGGCAGGGGGAAACACCGGGGAGCTGTTTTTT. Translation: CASSVAGGNTGELFF.